The next 18 T cell receptor beta chains were all read from a single sample in a study of blood T cell repertoires in COVID-19. Generated by immunoSEQ multiplex PCR, the TCRdb table keeps only in-frame clones and is missing some. Here the sample spans about 120,000 clones, 70% to 80% being singletons. The material sequenced was peripheral blood. The receptor source for this set is a middle-aged man with acute or convalescent COVID-19.

The rearrangement links TRBV6-5 to TRBJ1-2; 7 bases agree with TRBD1. The CDR3 extends over 13 amino acids. V gave up 5 bases and J gave up 7 bases; unmatched junction bases: 7. CDR1 is MNHEY, CDR2 SVGAGI, per germline. The chain's CDR3 is CASSRQGGGGYTF. DNA for the CDR3: TGTGCCAGCAGTCGACAGGGTGGAGGTGGCTACACCTTC.

The chain recombines TRBV2 with TRBJ1-3; the D is unclear. This CDR3 region has 15 residues. Trimming shortened V by 7 bases and J by 4 bases, and 17 bases separated the two germline ends. Germline lookup yields CDR1 SNHLY and CDR2 FYNNEI. The CDR3 spells CASTADPAGGNTIYF. DNA for the CDR3: TGTGCCAGCACAGCCGACCCGGCCGGGGGAAACACCATATATTTT.

The V call is TRBV7-9, the J call TRBJ2-1; 8 positions match TRBD2. This CDR3 has 15 amino acids. CDR1 and CDR2 from the germline V gene are SEHNR and FQNEAQ (reference sequence). With V trimmed by 5 bases and J by 6 bases, 9 bases remained unmatched. The CDR3 nucleotides read TGTGCCAGCAGCCTTGCGGGAGGCCCCCTCAATGAGCAGTTCTTC. Encoded protein: CASSLAGGPLNEQFF. The complete variable domain, with remaining parts taken from reference TRBV7-9 and TRBJ2-1, reads DTGVSQNPRHKITKRGQNVTFRCDPISEHNRLYWYRQTLGQGPEFLTYFQNEAQLEKSRLLSDRFSAERPKGSFSTLEIQRTEQGDSAMYLCASSLAGGPLNEQFFGPGTRLTVL.

J is TRBJ2-1 and V is TRBV18, with TRBD2 matching over 8 bases. The trim removed 3 bases at V and 9 bases at J, leaving 13 bases unmatched. There are 16 residues in the CDR3. From germline, CDR1 is KGHSH and CDR2 LQKENI. CDR3 in amino acids: CASSPLAGPNSGEQFF. The DNA for the CDR3 is TGTGCCAGCTCACCCTTAGCGGGACCTAATTCTGGTGAGCAGTTCTTC.

V usage is TRBV27 and J usage is TRBJ2-1, with no clear D. Trimming left V 2 bases short and J 6 bases short, with 5 bases between. The germline CDR1 and CDR2 sequences are MNHEY and SMNVEV (reference sequence). The CDR3 consists of 12 residues. CDR3 nucleotide sequence: TGTGCCAGCAGTTTAAGCCGCAATGAGCAGTTCTTC. Translating it yields CASSLSRNEQFF.

The genes are TRBV19 and TRBJ2-1; 10 bases map to TRBD1. This CDR3 has 15 residues. CDR1 LNHDA and CDR2 SQIVND come from the germline V gene (reference sequence). The ends lost 5 bases at V and 3 bases at J; junction bases unmatched: 4. CDR3 sequence: CASSFRTGGYNEQFF. As DNA, the CDR3 is TGTGCCAGTAGTTTCCGGACAGGGGGCTACAATGAGCAGTTCTTC.

The V and J genes are TRBV12-3 or TRBV12-4 and TRBJ1-2, with D possibly TRBD1 on 5 matching bases. Between the trimmed V and J ends, which lost 6 bases and 8 bases, there was a span of 10 bases. The CDR3 has 11 residues. The CDR3 loop reads CASRGNRGYTF. The CDR3 nucleotides are TGTGCCAGCAGGGGAAACAGGGGCTACACCTTC.

The chain recombines TRBV5-1 with TRBJ1-1; tentative D call: TRBD1 (5 bases). The CDR3 covers 14 residues. V lost 2 bases and J 1 base, leaving 9 bases between the germline ends. CDR1 is SGHRS, CDR2 YFSETQ, per germline. This CDR3 reads CASSFTGTNTEAFF. The CDR3 DNA is TGCGCCAGCAGCTTCACAGGTACGAACACTGAAGCTTTCTTT.

V and J are TRBV2 and TRBJ2-7, with 9 positions matching TRBD2. CDR1 and CDR2 (germline): SNHLY, FYNNEI. The trim removed 7 bases at V and 7 bases at J, leaving 14 bases unmatched. CDR3 length equals 15 residues. The CDR3 sequence is CASKVSGSGGSEQYF. The CDR3 DNA reads TGTGCCAGCAAGGTTAGCGGGAGTGGGGGCTCGGAGCAGTACTTC.

The rearrangement joins TRBV15 to TRBJ1-4; possibly TRBD1 for D (5 bases). This CDR3 has 16 amino acids. Trimming left V 0 bases short and J 6 bases short, with 14 bases between. The germline V gene encodes CDR1 LNHNV and CDR2 YYDKDF (reference sequence). CDR3 protein: CATSRDVGGADEKLFF. The CDR3 DNA follows: TGTGCCACCAGCAGAGATGTGGGAGGGGCCGATGAAAAACTGTTTTTT. Using reference TRBV15 and TRBJ1-4 for the parts outside the CDR3, the full variable domain is DAMVIQNPRYQVTQFGKPVTLSCSQTLNHNVMYWYQQKSSQAPKLLFHYYDKDFNNEADTPDNFQSRRPNTSFCFLDIRSPGLGDTAMYLCATSRDVGGADEKLFFGSGTQLSVL.

The V gene is TRBV9, the J gene TRBJ2-3; TRBD1 agrees at 11 bases. The CDR3 covers 16 residues. Germline V gives CDR1 SGDLS, CDR2 YYNGEE. After removal of 6 bases from V and 6 bases from J, the junction contained 12 bases not matched to a gene. The CDR3 region is CASNTKGQGGSDTQYF. In DNA, the CDR3 is TGTGCCAGCAACACCAAGGGACAGGGGGGATCGGATACGCAGTATTTT.

V usage is TRBV5-4 and J usage is TRBJ2-7; possibly TRBD1 for D (6 bases). Trimming stripped 0 bases from V and 2 bases from J, with 12 bases between. From germline, CDR1 is SGHNT and CDR2 YYREEE (reference sequence). The CDR3 is made up of 15 amino acids. CDR3: CASSLGQAVTYEQYF. CDR3 sequence (DNA): TGTGCCAGCAGCTTGGGACAGGCTGTAACCTACGAGCAGTACTTC.

The chain employs TRBV27 and TRBJ2-7; D may be TRBD2 (6 bases). Trimming took off 4 bases at V and 0 bases at J, with 10 bases between the two ends. CDR1 is MNHEY, CDR2 SMNVEV, per germline (reference sequence). The CDR3 length is 14 residues. CDR3 nucleotides: TGTGCCAGCAGTTGGGACTCCGTCTCCTACGAGCAGTACTTC. This translates into CASSWDSVSYEQYF.

This clone occurred once. The chain combines TRBV5-6 with TRBJ1-6, with 7 bases fitting TRBD1. Trimming at V came to 3 bases and at J to 7 bases, leaving 4 bases not matched to a gene. CDR1 and CDR2 (germline): SGHDT, YYEEEE. This CDR3 is built from 14 residues. CDR3 region: CASSSDRENSPLHF. As DNA, the CDR3 is TGTGCCAGCAGCTCAGACAGGGAAAATTCACCCCTCCACTTT.

The gene calls are TRBV27 and TRBJ2-7, with D possibly being TRBD2 (5 bases). Trimming left V 6 bases short and J 6 bases short, with 21 bases between. Germline values: CDR1 MNHEY, CDR2 SMNVEV (reference sequence). The CDR3 has 15 residues. CDR3: CASRQLTGIKGEQYF. In nucleotides, the CDR3 is TGTGCCAGCAGACAACTAACCGGGATTAAGGGCGAGCAGTACTTC.

This clone was detected only once. The chain links TRBV11-2 to TRBJ1-2; 8 bases align to TRBD1. The germline V gene encodes CDR1 SGHAT and CDR2 FQNNGV. This CDR3 is built from 13 residues. V lost 6 bases and J lost 2; bases outside the gene matches: 2. Written as DNA, the CDR3 is TGTGCCAGCAGAAGGACAGGGAACTATGGCTACACCTTC. Translated, it gives CASRRTGNYGYTF.

The V and J genes are TRBV19 and TRBJ2-2, with D perhaps matching TRBD2 (6 bases). V lost 1 base to trimming and J lost 6 bases, with 6 bases between them. The CDR3 totals 13 residues. Germline V gives CDR1 LNHDA, CDR2 SQIVND (reference sequence). Here the CDR3 DNA reads TGTGCCAGTAGTATAGGGGGGGCCGGGGAGCTGTTTTTT. Its protein product is CASSIGGAGELFF.

V gene TRBV3-1 (or the pseudogene TRBV3-2) combines with J gene TRBJ2-1; 9 nucleotides line up with TRBD1. The CDR3 covers 15 residues. Germline values: CDR1 LGHDT, CDR2 YNNKEL (reference sequence). J was trimmed by 8 bases and V by 3 bases; bases with no gene match: 8. CDR3 amino acids: CASSQGDRDLDEQFF. In DNA, the CDR3 is TGTGCCAGCAGCCAGGGGGACAGGGATCTGGATGAGCAGTTCTTC.